This is a list of T cell receptor beta chains from one sample in a study of T cell responses to AZD1222 COVID-19 vaccine. TCRdb's table, derived via immunoSEQ multiplex PCR, lists solely in-frame clones and lacks some. Of some 130,000 clones listed, around nine tenths are singletons. Sequenced material: peripheral blood, taken on day 0 of AZD1222 vaccination. Source of these receptors: an adult in good health. Each CDR3 is given with its conserved first and last residue. D genes are given only for firm matches. Expanded clones are given a class, and other clones once, few, many or no size at all.

abundance	v_gene	d_gene	j_gene	CDR3aa	CDR3nt
once	TRBV5-5	-	TRBJ1-3	CASSSTGVSAGNTIYF	TGTGCCAGCAGCTCGACCGGGGTCTCCGCTGGAAACACCATATATTTT
-	TRBV6-1	-	TRBJ1-1	CASSEVGQYTEAFF	TGTGCCAGCAGTGAAGTAGGACAGTACACTGAAGCTTTCTTT
-	TRBV7-9	-	TRBJ2-1	CASSRGDEQFF	TGTGCCAGCAGCCGAGGGGATGAGCAGTTCTTC
-	TRBV3-1/TRBV3-2	-	TRBJ2-7	CASSQYGTGGYEQYF	TGTGCCAGCAGCCAATACGGGACCGGGGGCTACGAGCAGTACTTC
-	TRBV7-2	-	TRBJ1-5	CASSQGGRGGQPQHF	TGTGCCAGCAGCCAGGGAGGCAGGGGAGGCCAGCCCCAGCATTTT
-	TRBV7-2	-	TRBJ1-2	CASSRMEVGYTF	TGTGCCAGCAGCCGAATGGAGGTGGGCTACACCTTC
-	TRBV9	-	TRBJ1-4	CASSGQIGEKLFF	TGTGCCAGCAGCGGACAGATCGGTGAAAAACTGTTTTTT
-	TRBV29-1	-	TRBJ1-2	CSVGLGDGYGYTF	TGCAGCGTTGGCCTCGGGGACGGCTATGGCTACACCTTC
-	TRBV28	TRBD1	TRBJ2-1	CASSLGTGGYNEQFF	TGTGCCAGCAGTCTCGGGACAGGGGGCTACAATGAGCAGTTCTTC
-	TRBV7-2	TRBD1	TRBJ2-1	CASSRNRGLTYNEQFF	TGTGCCAGCAGCCGTAACAGGGGCCTTACCTACAATGAGCAGTTCTTC
-	TRBV18	TRBD1	TRBJ1-6	CASSPWDSHNYYSYNSPLHF	TGTGCCAGCTCACCTTGGGACAGCCACAACTATTACTCCTATAATTCACCCCTCCACTTT
once	TRBV5-8	-	TRBJ1-2	CASSPEGIRGRGYTF	TGTGCCAGCAGCCCGGAAGGGATAAGGGGCCGCGGCTACACCTTC
once	TRBV3-1/TRBV3-2	TRBD2	TRBJ2-3	CASSQLAGFTDTQYF	TGTGCCAGCAGCCAACTAGCGGGGTTCACAGATACGCAGTATTTT
-	TRBV3-1/TRBV3-2	-	TRBJ1-6	CASSQAGGYQSSPLHF	TGTGCCAGCAGCCAAGCGGGGGGGTACCAGAGTTCACCCCTCCACTTT
once	TRBV7-9	-	TRBJ1-1	CALRPGPQNTEAFF	TGTGCCCTCCGACCGGGTCCCCAGAACACTGAAGCTTTCTTT